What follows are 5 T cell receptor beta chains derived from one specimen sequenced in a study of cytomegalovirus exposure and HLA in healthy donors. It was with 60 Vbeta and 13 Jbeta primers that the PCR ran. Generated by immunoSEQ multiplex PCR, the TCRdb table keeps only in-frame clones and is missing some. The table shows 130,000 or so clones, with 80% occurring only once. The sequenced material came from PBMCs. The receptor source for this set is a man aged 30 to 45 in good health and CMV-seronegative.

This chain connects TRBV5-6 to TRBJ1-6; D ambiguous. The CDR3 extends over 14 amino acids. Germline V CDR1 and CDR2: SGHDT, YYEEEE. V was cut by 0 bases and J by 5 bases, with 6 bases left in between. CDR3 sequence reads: CASSLAQNNSPLHF. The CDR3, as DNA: TGTGCCAGCAGCTTGGCGCAGAATAATTCACCCCTCCACTTT. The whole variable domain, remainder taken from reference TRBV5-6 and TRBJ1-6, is DAGVTQSPTHLIKTRGQQVTLRCSPKSGHDTVSWYQQALGQGPQFIFQYYEEEERQRGNFPDRFSGHQFPNYSSELNVNALLLGDSALYLCASSLAQNNSPLHFGNGTRLTVT.

CDR3 DNA: TGTGCCAGCAGCCCGACGGGACAGAAGCTTTACATGAACACTGAAGCTTTCTTT. Protein product: CASSPTGQKLYMNTEAFF. V and J are TRBV7-8 and TRBJ1-1; 7 bases fit TRBD1. Germline V gives CDR1 SGHVS, CDR2 FQNEAQ. The CDR3 is 18 amino acids. Germline trimming cut 5 bases from V and 0 bases from J; bases unmatched to any gene: 15.

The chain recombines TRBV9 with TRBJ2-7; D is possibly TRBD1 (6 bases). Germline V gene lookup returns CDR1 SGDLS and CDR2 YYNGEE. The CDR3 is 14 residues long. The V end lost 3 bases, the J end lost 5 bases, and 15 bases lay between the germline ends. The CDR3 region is CASSAYRAGDEQYF. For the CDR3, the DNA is TGTGCCAGCAGCGCTTACAGGGCAGGAGACGAGCAGTACTTC.

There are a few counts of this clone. In DNA, the CDR3 is TGTGCCAGCAGCGTAGGTCTAGCGGGGTCCCAAGAGACCCAGTACTTC. This codes for CASSVGLAGSQETQYF. This chain uses TRBV9 with TRBJ2-5; 9 bases align to TRBD2. Germline trimming cut 0 bases from V and 1 base from J; bases unmatched to any gene: 4. CDR1 SGDLS and CDR2 YYNGEE come from the germline V gene. This CDR3 region has 16 residues.

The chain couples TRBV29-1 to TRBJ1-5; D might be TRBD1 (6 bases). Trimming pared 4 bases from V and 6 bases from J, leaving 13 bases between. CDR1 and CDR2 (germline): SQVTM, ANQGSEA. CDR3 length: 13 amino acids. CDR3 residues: CSVGAGVGQPQHF. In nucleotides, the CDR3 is TGCAGCGTTGGAGCAGGGGTGGGTCAGCCCCAGCATTTT.